Listed here are 19 T cell receptor beta chains from one sample, sequenced in a study of technical replicates of blood from several donors. Profiled with immunoSEQ multiplex PCR; TCRdb holds only in-frame clones, not every one. The sample has approximately 14,000 clones; more than 75% are singletons. The sequenced material came from PBMCs. The receptors originated from a human donor in good health.

The chain carries TRBV2 and TRBJ2-7; D may be TRBD1 (6 bases). The length of the CDR3 is 17 residues. Deletions cut 7 bases from V and 3 bases from J, with 25 bases between. Looked up from germline, CDR1 is SNHLY and CDR2 is FYNNEI. This CDR3 reads CASTLDRQRGSGYEQYF. DNA for the CDR3: TGTGCCAGCACCCTGGACAGACAAAGGGGGTCTGGCTACGAGCAGTACTTC. The full variable domain, rest sourced from reference TRBV2 and TRBJ2-7, is EPEVTQTPSHQVTQMGQEVILRCVPISNHLYFYWYRQILGQKVEFLVSFYNNEISEKSEIFDDQFSVERPDGSNFTLKIRSTKLEDSAMYFCASTLDRQRGSGYEQYFGPGTRLTVT.

A note on this clone: Sequence at one end of the junction differs from germline and may be a read error. The chain combines TRBV7-3 with TRBJ2-5; D remains unclear. From germline, CDR1 is SGHTA and CDR2 FQGTGA. The CDR3 contains 13 residues. CDR3 DNA: TGTGCCAGCAGCCTAACAACTAAAGAGACCCAGTACTTC. This translates into CASSLTTKETQYF.

The chain links TRBV9 to TRBJ1-2, with D possibly matching TRBD1 (6 bases). Trimming shortened V by 3 bases and J by 4 bases, and 13 bases separated the two germline ends. Germline V gene sequence: CDR1 SGDLS, CDR2 YYNGEE. The CDR3 has 14 amino acids. CDR3 DNA sequence: TGTGCCAGCAGCGCGACAGGTCCTGGCTATGGCTACACCTTC. The encoded protein is CASSATGPGYGYTF.

This sequence joins TRBV4-1 and TRBJ1-3; D call uncertain. Trimming left V 0 bases short and J 0 bases short, with 15 bases between. This CDR3 has 18 amino acids. Germline V gives CDR1 MGHRA, CDR2 YSYEKL. CDR3 coding DNA: TGCGCCAGCAGCCAAGATCGCAGAGAAGCGGTCTCTGGAAACACCATATATTTT. It encodes CASSQDRREAVSGNTIYF.

The rearrangement links TRBV7-8 to TRBJ2-7; D is possibly TRBD1 (5 bases). Trimming stripped 1 base from V and 2 bases from J, with 9 bases between. This CDR3 spans 14 amino acids. The germline V gene encodes CDR1 SGHVS and CDR2 FQNEAQ. Here the CDR3 reads CASSLGRAPYEQYF. The CDR3 DNA reads as TGTGCCAGCAGCTTAGGCAGGGCCCCCTACGAGCAGTACTTC.

The genes are TRBV30 and TRBJ2-5; D possibly corresponds to TRBD1 (7 bases). V lost 4 bases, J lost 1 base, and 10 bases lay in between. Germline-derived CDR1 and CDR2 are GTSNPN and SVGIG (reference sequence). This CDR3 comprises 13 residues. CDR3 coding DNA: TGTGCCTGGACCAGGGGGGTCCAAGAGACCCAGTACTTC. It yields the protein CAWTRGVQETQYF.

The chain recombines TRBV15 with TRBJ2-3, with 13 bases lining up with TRBD2. From germline, CDR1 is LNHNV and CDR2 YYDKDF (reference sequence). V shed 0 bases, J shed 4 bases, and the junction held 1 base outside the gene matches. There are 16 residues in the CDR3. CDR3 in amino acids: CATSREGTSGADTQYF. CDR3 coding DNA: TGTGCCACCAGCAGAGAAGGGACTAGCGGGGCAGATACGCAGTATTTT.

This chain uses TRBV7-2 with TRBJ1-4, with D possibly being TRBD1 (6 bases). The germline V and J ends were trimmed by 5 bases and 15 bases, with 22 bases remaining between them. Germline V gives CDR1 SGHTA, CDR2 FQGNSA. The CDR3 has 14 residues. The CDR3 bases are TGTGCCAGCAGCCCGGGGCAGACAGGACCGGGGATGTTTTTT. Translation: CASSPGQTGPGMFF.

The chain links TRBV30 to TRBJ2-6, with D possibly matching TRBD1 (6 bases). Germline CDR1 and CDR2: GTSNPN and SVGIG (reference sequence). The CDR3 has 16 amino acids. Trimming took off 0 bases at V and 3 bases at J, with 12 bases between the two ends. The CDR3 DNA reads TGTGCCTGGAGTGTACCAGGGGCCGGTGGGGCCAACGTCCTGACTTTC. Its protein is CAWSVPGAGGANVLTF.

The V and J genes are TRBV6-1 and TRBJ2-4, with 10 bases matching TRBD2. Per germline, CDR1 MNHNS and CDR2 SASEGT. The CDR3 sequence is 16 residues long. Losses at the gene ends were 0 bases for V and 11 bases for J; bases not matched to a gene: 10. CDR3 sequence: CASSEADWGLAIVQYF. The CDR3 region has the DNA TGTGCCAGCAGTGAAGCGGATTGGGGACTAGCGATAGTTCAGTACTTC.

V usage is TRBV19 and J usage is TRBJ2-1; 8 bases map to TRBD2. Looked up from germline, CDR1 is LNHDA and CDR2 is SQIVND (reference sequence). There are 16 residues in the CDR3. The V segment lost 5 bases and the J segment 3 bases; nucleotides outside the gene matches: 9. This CDR3 is CASSPRGSGIYNEQFF. The CDR3 bases are TGTGCCAGTAGTCCGCGGGGTAGCGGGATCTACAATGAGCAGTTCTTC.

The CDR3, as DNA: TGTGCCATCAGTGAGGGGACAGGGGCAAACTATGGCTACACCTTC. Residues: CAISEGTGANYGYTF. The chain links TRBV10-3 to TRBJ1-2; TRBD1 agrees at 10 bases. The CDR3 runs to 15 residues. Germline trimming cut 2 bases from V and 2 bases from J; bases unmatched to any gene: 2. CDR1 ENHRY and CDR2 SYGVKD come from the germline V gene.

CDR3 DNA sequence: TGCGCCAGCAGCTTGGCGCCGGGAGGCCAGGGGGCATCCTACGAGCAGTACTTC. This gives the protein CASSLAPGGQGASYEQYF. This chain links TRBV5-1 with TRBJ2-7; D possibly corresponds to TRBD1 (8 bases). Per the germline V gene, CDR1 is SGHRS and CDR2 is YFSETQ. Trimming took off 0 bases at V and 1 base at J, with 20 bases between the two ends. The CDR3 runs 18 residues.

The J gene is TRBJ2-5, the V gene TRBV11-2; 13 bases are a match to TRBD2. Germline assignment: CDR1 SGHAT and CDR2 FQNNGV. This CDR3 has 18 residues. Losses at the gene ends were 0 bases for V and 2 bases for J; bases not matched to a gene: 6. In DNA, the CDR3 is TGTGCCAGCAGCTTAGATCTAGGACTAGCGGGAGAACAAGAGACCCAGTACTTC. This gives the protein CASSLDLGLAGEQETQYF.

J is TRBJ2-5 and V is TRBV18; 7 bases agree with TRBD1. The CDR3 totals 17 residues. The germline V gene encodes CDR1 KGHSH and CDR2 LQKENI. Germline trimming cut 1 base from V and 1 base from J; bases unmatched to any gene: 9. The CDR3 sequence is CASSPRSSNRGQETQYF. The DNA of the CDR3 is TGTGCCAGCTCACCACGGTCCAGCAACAGGGGCCAAGAGACCCAGTACTTC. Filled out from reference TRBV18 and TRBJ2-5, the complete variable domain reads NAGVMQNPRHLVRRRGQEARLRCSPMKGHSHVYWYRQLPEEGLKFMVYLQKENIIDESGMPKERFSAEFPKEGPSILRIQQVVRGDSAAYFCASSPRSSNRGQETQYFGPGTRLLVL.

In its sample, this clone was seen a few times. The chain couples TRBV2 to TRBJ1-1, with 8 bases matching TRBD1. The V segment lost 6 bases and the J segment 1 base; nucleotides outside the gene matches: 4. Germline CDR1 and CDR2: SNHLY and FYNNEI. The CDR3 has 14 amino acids. This chain's CDR3 is CASRRTGRNTEAFF. The CDR3 coding sequence is TGTGCCAGCAGAAGGACAGGGAGGAACACTGAAGCTTTCTTT.

The CDR3 DNA is TGTGCCTTTAACCTAGGGGGCTCTGGAAACACCATATATTTT. The encoded protein is CAFNLGGSGNTIYF. The J gene is TRBJ1-3, the V gene TRBV30; D is possibly TRBD1 (6 bases). The length of the CDR3 is 14 residues. The germline gives CDR1 GTSNPN, CDR2 SVGIG (reference sequence). Trimming cost V 7 bases and J 0 bases, with 13 bases left between them.

The chain has TRBV19 and TRBJ2-7, with TRBD1 matching 7 bases. Losses at the gene ends were 10 bases for V and 3 bases for J; bases not matched to a gene: 6. CDR1 and CDR2 (germline): LNHDA, SQIVND (reference sequence). The CDR3 is 12 residues long. The CDR3 region has the DNA TGTGCCACTACGACAGGGAACTACGAGCAGTACTTC. Translating gives CATTTGNYEQYF.

The chain couples TRBV11-2 to TRBJ2-2, with no clear D. CDR3 length: 13 residues. V lost 4 bases, J lost 5 bases, and 8 bases lay in between. Germline CDR1 and CDR2: SGHAT and FQNNGV. Here the CDR3 DNA reads TGTGCCAGCAGCTCCCGAGGTACCGGGGAGCTGTTTTTT. It is translated as CASSSRGTGELFF.